This is a list of T cell receptor beta chains from one sample in a study of T cell responses to AZD1222 COVID-19 vaccine. Clones were sequenced by immunoSEQ multiplex PCR, and TCRdb holds only the in-frame ones, with some missing. The profile covers 95,000 to 100,000 clones, with roughly 90% appearing a single time and 26% taken by the ten largest. Material: peripheral blood, obtained on day 0 of AZD1222 vaccination. The receptors come from an adult in good health. Both conserved end residues are part of each CDR3. A D gene is named only where the DNA matches it firmly. Clone size appears in some rows only: once, few, many, or a class for an expanded clone.

j_call	clone_size	d_call	v_call	cdr3_nt	cdr3_aa
TRBJ2-2	few	-	TRBV7-3	TGTGCCAGCAGCTCCCCGGACAGTCACACCGGGGAGCTGTTTTTT	CASSSPDSHTGELFF
TRBJ2-3	-	TRBD1	TRBV5-1	TGCGCCAGCAGCAAGGGGGCACTGAGCACAGATACGCAGTATTTT	CASSKGALSTDTQYF
TRBJ2-1	-	-	TRBV20-1	TGCAGTGCCTCCGAGAATGAGCAGTTCTTC	CSASENEQFF
TRBJ1-6	-	-	TRBV6-2/TRBV6-3	TGTGCCAGCAGTTACTCCCAGGAGAATTCACCCCTCCACTTT	CASSYSQENSPLHF
TRBJ2-1	-	-	TRBV7-9	TGTGCCAGCAGCTTAGTTCCGGGAGCGGTGAATGAGCAGTTCTTC	CASSLVPGAVNEQFF
TRBJ1-6	-	-	TRBV11-2	TGTGCCAGCAGCTTAGAATACCCAGATAATTCACCCCTCCACTTT	CASSLEYPDNSPLHF
TRBJ2-4	-	TRBD2	TRBV4-3	TGCGCCAGCAGCCAAGCGGGAGGGCCGAACATTCAGTACTTC	CASSQAGGPNIQYF
TRBJ1-6	once	TRBD1	TRBV19	TGTGCCAGTAGTACGACAGGGGGCATTTCACCCCTCCACTTT	CASSTTGGISPLHF
TRBJ1-1	-	-	TRBV11-2	TGTGCCAGCAGCTCCGCCGGAGATCGGGTAGCTTTCTTT	CASSSAGDRVAFF
TRBJ2-1	-	-	TRBV6-2/TRBV6-3	TGTGCCAGCAGCCCCCCGACGGGACAGCAGTTCTTC	CASSPPTGQQFF
TRBJ1-2	-	TRBD1	TRBV30	TGTGCCTGGGGTGGACAGGGCCGCGACTACACCTTC	CAWGGQGRDYTF
TRBJ2-3	-	-	TRBV5-1	TGCGCCAGCAAAGAGATCGCAGGCACAGATACGCAGTATTTT	CASKEIAGTDTQYF
TRBJ2-6	-	-	TRBV12-3/TRBV12-4	TGTGCCAGCAGCCCGTCTGGGGCCAACGTCCTGACTTTC	CASSPSGANVLTF
TRBJ2-7	-	-	TRBV7-2	TGTGCCAGCAGGTCGGACGGAAGCTCCTACGAGCAGTACTTC	CASRSDGSSYEQYF
TRBJ2-7	few	-	TRBV7-9	TGTGCCAGCAGCCCCTACCCCTCCTACGAGCAGTACTTC	CASSPYPSYEQYF
TRBJ2-5	-	-	TRBV5-5	TGTGCCAGCAGCCGAGGTATACAAGAGACCCAGTACTTC	CASSRGIQETQYF
TRBJ2-7	once	TRBD2	TRBV5-4	TGTGCCAGCAGCTTGGGGGGGGGACGCTACGAGCAGTACTTC	CASSLGGGRYEQYF
TRBJ1-5	-	-	TRBV4-1	TGCGCCAGCAGCCACCATCGGGATAGCAATCAGCCCCAGCATTTT	CASSHHRDSNQPQHF
TRBJ2-3	-	-	TRBV3-1/TRBV3-2	TGTGCCAGCGGGCTCCTTTCCAGCACAGATACGCAGTATTTT	CASGLLSSTDTQYF